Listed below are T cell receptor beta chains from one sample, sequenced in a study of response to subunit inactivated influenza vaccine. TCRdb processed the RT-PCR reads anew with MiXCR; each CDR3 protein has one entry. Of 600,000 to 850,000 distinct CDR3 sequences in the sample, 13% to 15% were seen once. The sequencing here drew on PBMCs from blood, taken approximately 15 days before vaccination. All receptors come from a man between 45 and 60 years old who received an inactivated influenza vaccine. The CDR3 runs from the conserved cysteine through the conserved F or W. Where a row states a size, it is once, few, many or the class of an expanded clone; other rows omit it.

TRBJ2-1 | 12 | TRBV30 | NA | CAWSVYGNEQFF
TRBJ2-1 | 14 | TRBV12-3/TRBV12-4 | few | CASSLDSVRERQFF
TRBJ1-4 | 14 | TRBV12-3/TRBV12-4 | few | CASTPWGGNEKLFF
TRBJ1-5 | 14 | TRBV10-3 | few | CAIGKGTTNQPQHF
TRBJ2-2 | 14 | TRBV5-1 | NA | CASTSGDGTGELFF
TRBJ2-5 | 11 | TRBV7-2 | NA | CASQGEETQYF
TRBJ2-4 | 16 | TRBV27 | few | CASSLRGGEAKNIQYF
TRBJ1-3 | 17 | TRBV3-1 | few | CASSYPGQGPSGNTIYF
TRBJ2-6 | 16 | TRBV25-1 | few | CASSADRPRGANVLTF
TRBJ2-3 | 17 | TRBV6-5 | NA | CASSYPPYGGPTDTQYF
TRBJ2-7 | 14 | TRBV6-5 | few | CASSYGDSSYEQYF
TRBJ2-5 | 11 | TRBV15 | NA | CATSGAETQYF
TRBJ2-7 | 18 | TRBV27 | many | CASRRTGALDPLSYEQYF
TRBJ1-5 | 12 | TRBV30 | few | CAWSGQNQPQHF